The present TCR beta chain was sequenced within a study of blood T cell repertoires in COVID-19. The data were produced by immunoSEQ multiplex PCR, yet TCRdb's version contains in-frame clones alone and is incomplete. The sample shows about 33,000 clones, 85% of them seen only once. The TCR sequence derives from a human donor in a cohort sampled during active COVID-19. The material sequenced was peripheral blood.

CDR3 region: CAISQQGVHTEAFF. As DNA, the CDR3 is TGTGCCATCAGCCAACAGGGGGTGCACACTGAAGCTTTCTTT. The chain is built from TRBV10-3 and TRBJ1-1; 8 bases agree with TRBD1. Germline lookup yields CDR1 ENHRY and CDR2 SYGVKD. The CDR3 is 14 amino acids. The junction had 6 bases not matched to a gene; V was cut back by 6 bases and J by 3 bases.